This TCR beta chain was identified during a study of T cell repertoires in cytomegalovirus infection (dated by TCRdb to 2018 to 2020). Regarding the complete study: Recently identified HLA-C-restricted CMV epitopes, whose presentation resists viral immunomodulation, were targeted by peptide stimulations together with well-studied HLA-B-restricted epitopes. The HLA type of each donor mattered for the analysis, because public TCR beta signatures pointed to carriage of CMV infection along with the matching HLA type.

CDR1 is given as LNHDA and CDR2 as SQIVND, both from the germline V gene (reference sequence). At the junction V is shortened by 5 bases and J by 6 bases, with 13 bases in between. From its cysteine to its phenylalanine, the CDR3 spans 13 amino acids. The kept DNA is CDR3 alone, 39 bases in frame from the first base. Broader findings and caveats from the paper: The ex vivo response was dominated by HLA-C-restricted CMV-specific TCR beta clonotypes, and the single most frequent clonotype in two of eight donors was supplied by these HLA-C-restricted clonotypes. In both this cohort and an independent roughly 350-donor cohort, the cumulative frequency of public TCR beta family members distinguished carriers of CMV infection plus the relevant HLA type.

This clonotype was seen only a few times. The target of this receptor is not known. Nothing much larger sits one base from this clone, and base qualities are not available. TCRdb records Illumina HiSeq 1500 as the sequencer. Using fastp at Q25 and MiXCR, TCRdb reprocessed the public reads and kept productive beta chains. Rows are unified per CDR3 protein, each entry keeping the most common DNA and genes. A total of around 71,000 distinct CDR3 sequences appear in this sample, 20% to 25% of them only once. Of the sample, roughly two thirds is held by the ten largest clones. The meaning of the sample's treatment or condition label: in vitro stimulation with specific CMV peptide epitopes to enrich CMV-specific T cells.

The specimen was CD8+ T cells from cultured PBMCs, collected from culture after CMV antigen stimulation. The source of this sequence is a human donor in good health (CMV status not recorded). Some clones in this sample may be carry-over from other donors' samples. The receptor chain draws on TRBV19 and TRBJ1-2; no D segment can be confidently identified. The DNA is TGTGCCAGTAGTGCCCGGATGTGGGATGGCTACACCTTC. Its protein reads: CASSARMWDGYTF.